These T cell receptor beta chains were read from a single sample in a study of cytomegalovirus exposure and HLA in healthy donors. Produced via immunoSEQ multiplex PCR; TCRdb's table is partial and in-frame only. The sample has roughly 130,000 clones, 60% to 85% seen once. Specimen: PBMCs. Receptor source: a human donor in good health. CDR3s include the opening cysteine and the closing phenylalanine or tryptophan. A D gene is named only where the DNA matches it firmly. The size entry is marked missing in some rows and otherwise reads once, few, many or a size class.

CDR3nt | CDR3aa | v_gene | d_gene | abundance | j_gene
TGTGCCAGCAGCTTTGGAGCACACTATGGCTACACCTTC | CASSFGAHYGYTF | TRBV7-2 | NA | few | TRBJ1-2
TGTGCCACCGGGGGGGGGCAGAGCAATCAGCCCCAGCATTTT | CATGGGQSNQPQHF | TRBV7-2 | NA | NA | TRBJ1-5
TGTGCCAGCAGCCCAACCAGCGGGGGGGTCAATGAGCAGTTCTTC | CASSPTSGGVNEQFF | TRBV4-2 | TRBD2 | NA | TRBJ2-1
TGTGCCAGCAGCCCAAACAGGGCAGAGCAGTACTTC | CASSPNRAEQYF | TRBV6-6 | NA | NA | TRBJ2-5
TGTGCCAGCAGCTTAAATCCATACTTGGGGAGGGATTACGAGCAGTACTTC | CASSLNPYLGRDYEQYF | TRBV7-6 | TRBD2 | NA | TRBJ2-7
TGTGCCAGCAGCCAAGCGGCTAGCGGGGGGGCAGATACGCAGTATTTT | CASSQAASGGADTQYF | TRBV4-2 | TRBD2 | NA | TRBJ2-3
TGTGCCAGCCGACAGGGGGCGACAGATACGCAGTATTTT | CASRQGATDTQYF | TRBV13 | TRBD1 | NA | TRBJ2-3
TGTGCCAGCAGTTTTACCAGGGGACCCTACGAGCAGTACTTC | CASSFTRGPYEQYF | TRBV27 | NA | NA | TRBJ2-7
TGTGCCAGCAGCTTAGGTGGGGGGGTCCTAGATACGCAGTATTTT | CASSLGGGVLDTQYF | TRBV11-2 | TRBD2 | NA | TRBJ2-3
TGTGCCAGCAGCTTAGCTAGCGGGGGTCTAAGTTACAATGAGCAGTTCTTC | CASSLASGGLSYNEQFF | TRBV7-6 | TRBD2 | NA | TRBJ2-1
TGTGCCAGCAGCTTAAATTCCGCCTACGAGCAGTACTTC | CASSLNSAYEQYF | TRBV7-9 | NA | NA | TRBJ2-7
TGTGCCAGCAGCCAGAACACCGGAGCGGAGGGGACCCAGTACTTC | CASSQNTGAEGTQYF | TRBV7-6 | NA | NA | TRBJ2-5
TGTGCCAGCAGCCCTTTTATGAGCTCTGGAAACACCATATATTTT | CASSPFMSSGNTIYF | TRBV7-9 | NA | NA | TRBJ1-3
TGTGCCAGTAGAGGACTAGCGGGATACAATGAGCAGTTCTTC | CASRGLAGYNEQFF | TRBV19 | TRBD2 | NA | TRBJ2-1
TGTGCCAGCGTCGGACAGGGGGTGATAGAGACCCAGTACTTC | CASVGQGVIETQYF | TRBV7-9 | TRBD1 | once | TRBJ2-5
TGTGCCAGCAGTGTGACGGACAGCCGCACAGATACGCAGTATTTT | CASSVTDSRTDTQYF | TRBV6-1 | NA | NA | TRBJ2-3
TGTGCCAGCAGTTTACTGGGGGGGATGGCGTACGAGCAGTACTTC | CASSLLGGMAYEQYF | TRBV27 | TRBD2 | NA | TRBJ2-7
TGTGCCAGCAGCGTACAATCTAGCGCCCAAGAGACCCAGTACTTC | CASSVQSSAQETQYF | TRBV9 | NA | NA | TRBJ2-5
TGTGCCAGCAGTTTATCGGGGACACAAACACCCTACGAGCAGTACTTC | CASSLSGTQTPYEQYF | TRBV27 | NA | NA | TRBJ2-7
TGTGCCAGCGGACGGAGGGTAATTTCAGATACGCAGTATTTT | CASGRRVISDTQYF | TRBV2 | NA | once | TRBJ2-3
TGTGCCAGCAGCCCGACAGTTAACACCGGGGAGCTGTTTTTT | CASSPTVNTGELFF | TRBV11-3 | NA | NA | TRBJ2-2
TGCGCCAGCAGCGCTCAATCTCCTCTAGCGGGGGCTTACGAGCAGTACTTC | CASSAQSPLAGAYEQYF | TRBV4-1 | TRBD2 | few | TRBJ2-7
TGTGCCAGCAGCACGGGACAGTTTGCAACTAATGAAAAACTGTTTTTT | CASSTGQFATNEKLFF | TRBV9 | TRBD1 | NA | TRBJ1-4
TGTGCCAGCCGGTCCGGGGAGCAAGAGACCCAGTACTTC | CASRSGEQETQYF | TRBV9 | NA | NA | TRBJ2-5
TGTGCCAGCAGTTTCCAGGCCAGGGTCGATCAGCCCCAGCATTTT | CASSFQARVDQPQHF | TRBV28 | NA | NA | TRBJ1-5
TGTGCCAGCAGCTTTTACAGGGGAGAGACCCAGTACTTC | CASSFYRGETQYF | TRBV7-8 | TRBD1 | NA | TRBJ2-5
TGTGCCAGCAGCGTAGACCCCGGACAGGGCTACGAGCAGTACTTC | CASSVDPGQGYEQYF | TRBV9 | TRBD1 | few | TRBJ2-7
TGTGCCAGCTCACCACTGGAGAAGGCCTACGAGCAGTACTTC | CASSPLEKAYEQYF | TRBV18 | NA | once | TRBJ2-7
TGTGCCAGCAGCCAAGTATTCAGGGAAGATGGCTACACCTTC | CASSQVFREDGYTF | TRBV4-2 | NA | once | TRBJ1-2
TGTGCCAGCAGCTCCCGGCCCTCACAGGGCTACAATGAGCAGTTCTTC | CASSSRPSQGYNEQFF | TRBV7-6 | NA | NA | TRBJ2-1
TGTGCCAGCACATCTAGAAACTCGGTCAATGAGCAGTTCTTC | CASTSRNSVNEQFF | TRBV7-2 | NA | NA | TRBJ2-1
TGTGCCAGCAGTCCCCCCGGACGGGGGGGCTCCGATGAGCAGTTCTTC | CASSPPGRGGSDEQFF | TRBV27 | TRBD2 | NA | TRBJ2-1
TGTGCCAGCAGTCCCCAGGGTCATCCGGGCGGGGAGCTGTTTTTT | CASSPQGHPGGELFF | TRBV9 | NA | NA | TRBJ2-2
TGTGCCAGCAGCCTGGGCAGGGGGCACGAAAAACTGTTTTTT | CASSLGRGHEKLFF | TRBV5-4 | TRBD1 | NA | TRBJ1-4
TGTGCCAGCAGCTTTTCTGGACAGATCAATCAGCCCCAGCATTTT | CASSFSGQINQPQHF | TRBV7-9 | NA | NA | TRBJ1-5
TGTGCCAGCAGCTGGTCTAGCGGGGGGGTAAATGAGCAGTTCTTC | CASSWSSGGVNEQFF | TRBV11-1 | TRBD2 | NA | TRBJ2-1
TGCGCCAGCAGCATGGGAAGGGGTCAGGCTGAAGCTTTCTTT | CASSMGRGQAEAFF | TRBV5-1 | NA | few | TRBJ1-1
TGTGCCAGCAAGGGCCGACAGGGGGAAGAGACCCAGTACTTC | CASKGRQGEETQYF | TRBV2 | TRBD1 | NA | TRBJ2-5
TGTGCCAGCAGTTTATCCACAGCCCCTAATGAGCAGTTCTTC | CASSLSTAPNEQFF | TRBV27 | NA | NA | TRBJ2-1
TGTGCCAGCATCCCCCAGGGATCCGGGGAGCTGTTTTTT | CASIPQGSGELFF | TRBV6-5 | NA | NA | TRBJ2-2
TGTGCCAGTAGTATATCCCAGGGGAATTCACCCCTCCACTTT | CASSISQGNSPLHF | TRBV19 | NA | NA | TRBJ1-6
TGTGCCACCAGCAGAGAGGGTGGCAGGGGGCCACACACCGGGGAGCTGTTTTTT | CATSREGGRGPHTGELFF | TRBV15 | TRBD1 | NA | TRBJ2-2
TGTGCCAGCAGCCAGGGGACAGGGAATGGCTACACCTTC | CASSQGTGNGYTF | TRBV16 | TRBD1 | NA | TRBJ1-2
TGTGCCAGCAGCCAAACCAGCGGGGGCCAAGAGACCCAGTACTTC | CASSQTSGGQETQYF | TRBV14 | TRBD2 | NA | TRBJ2-5